A single sample is the source of the 9 T cell receptor beta chains below, sequenced in a study of blood T cell repertoires in COVID-19. This table comes from immunoSEQ multiplex PCR, and its TCRdb copy is limited to in-frame clones, with some not included. Of about 98,000 clones in the sample, 84% were seen once. Sequenced: peripheral blood. All receptors come from a human donor in a cohort sampled during active COVID-19.

The chain has TRBV9 and TRBJ2-7; 11 bases agree with TRBD1. V trimming: 0 bases; J trimming: 5 bases; junction bases outside the gene matches: 7. From germline, CDR1 is SGDLS and CDR2 YYNGEE. CDR3 length: 16 residues. CDR3: CASSVAGTGGWDEQYF. CDR3 nucleotides: TGTGCCAGCAGCGTAGCTGGGACAGGGGGTTGGGACGAGCAGTACTTC.

This chain uses TRBV28 with TRBJ2-5; 9 bases map to TRBD1. This CDR3 spans 14 amino acids. From germline, CDR1 is MDHEN and CDR2 SYDVKM. The V segment lost 6 bases and the J segment 2 bases; nucleotides outside the gene matches: 4. CDR3 nucleotides: TGTGCCAGCAGCCCGACAGGGGGGCAAGAGACCCAGTACTTC. Residues: CASSPTGGQETQYF.

This clone was seen a single time. CDR3 protein: CASSQTGTAYEQYF. Here the CDR3 DNA reads TGTGCCAGCAGCCAAACCGGGACAGCTTACGAGCAGTACTTC. This chain links TRBV5-5 with TRBJ2-7, with 7 nucleotides matching TRBD1. Losses at the gene ends were 4 bases for V and 4 bases for J; bases not matched to a gene: 8. CDR1 and CDR2 (germline): SGHKS, YYEKEE (reference sequence). The CDR3 extends over 14 amino acids.

The chain carries TRBV2 and TRBJ1-5; perhaps TRBD1 as D (6 bases). The germline gives CDR1 SNHLY, CDR2 FYNNEI. CDR3 size: 15 residues. V dropped 8 bases and J dropped 3 bases, with 17 bases sitting between them. Written as DNA, the CDR3 is TGTGCCAGCGCTAGCCCGGACAGCCCCAATCAGCCCCAGCATTTT. Translating gives CASASPDSPNQPQHF.

This clone was seen a single time. This chain links TRBV14 with TRBJ2-5; D not certain. This CDR3 spans 11 amino acids. CDR1 and CDR2 from the germline V gene are SGHDN and FVKESK. V lost 8 bases and J 5 bases, leaving 9 bases between the germline ends. The CDR3 sequence: CASAEYETQYF. The DNA of the CDR3 is TGTGCCAGCGCGGAATATGAGACCCAGTACTTC.

CDR3: CASSAPEQDGYGYTF. The CDR3 nucleotides are TGTGCCAGCAGCGCTCCAGAACAGGACGGGTATGGCTACACCTTC. The chain links TRBV7-9 to TRBJ1-2; TRBD1 might be the D (5 bases). The germline V gene has CDR1 SEHNR and CDR2 FQNEAQ (reference sequence). The CDR3 length is 15 residues. Trimming took 5 bases from V and 5 from J, leaving 18 bases between them.

This rearrangement joins TRBV20-1 to TRBJ1-4, with TRBD1 matching over 9 bases. CDR3 length: 17 amino acids. CDR1 DFQATT and CDR2 SNEGSKA come from the germline V gene (reference sequence). After removal of 3 bases from V and 6 bases from J, the junction contained 14 bases not matched to a gene. CDR3 bases: TGCAGTGCTAGTGTTTCGTGGACAGGGGTCGAAGATGAAAAACTGTTTTTT. Translated, it gives CSASVSWTGVEDEKLFF.

V and J are TRBV5-1 and TRBJ2-3; no clear D gene. The CDR3 loop spans 15 amino acids. The germline V gene encodes CDR1 SGHRS and CDR2 YFSETQ. Trimming removed 1 base from V and 3 bases from J, with 12 bases in between. The chain's CDR3 is CASSLSRSRTDTQYF. In DNA, the CDR3 is TGCGCCAGCAGCTTGTCGCGTTCTAGGACAGATACGCAGTATTTT.

This rearrangement joins TRBV7-9 to TRBJ1-1; D not resolved. The length of the CDR3 is 13 residues. Germline values: CDR1 SEHNR, CDR2 FQNEAQ (reference sequence). V lost 0 bases and J 10 bases, leaving 12 bases between the germline ends. The DNA of the CDR3 is TGTGCCAGCAGCTTAGCGTCCGGGATGAGAGCTTTCTTT. This codes for CASSLASGMRAFF.